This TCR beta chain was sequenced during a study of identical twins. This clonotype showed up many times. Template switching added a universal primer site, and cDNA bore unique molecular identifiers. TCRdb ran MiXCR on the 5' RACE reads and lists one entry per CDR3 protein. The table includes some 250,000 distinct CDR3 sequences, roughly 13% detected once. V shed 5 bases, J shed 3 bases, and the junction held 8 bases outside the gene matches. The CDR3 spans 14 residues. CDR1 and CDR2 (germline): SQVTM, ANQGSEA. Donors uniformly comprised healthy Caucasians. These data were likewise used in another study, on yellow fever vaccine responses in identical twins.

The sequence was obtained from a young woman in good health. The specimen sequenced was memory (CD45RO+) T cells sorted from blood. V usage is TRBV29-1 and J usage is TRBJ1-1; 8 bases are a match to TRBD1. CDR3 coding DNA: TGCAGCGTTTCTCCGGACAGGGACGACACTGAAGCTTTCTTT. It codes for CSVSPDRDDTEAFF.